A single T cell receptor (beta chain) is shown here with its context. Its antigen remains undetermined. Base qualities are not recorded, but no much larger clone differs from it by a single base. ICON enrollment began in the first half of 2016, and the last patient was enrolled in the second half of 2018. In a subcohort of 76 patients, fresh tumor and matched uninvolved tissue were collected for in-depth immune analyses, with TCR sequencing among those analyses. No cell sorting was done, and TCR sequencing was instead run on DNA isolated from bulk tissue. The data were obtained in a study of tumor-infiltrating lymphocytes in localized non-small cell lung cancer (dated by TCRdb to about 2021). In the study overall: The cohort included patients whose samples were collected after neoadjuvant chemotherapy, as well as both smokers and never-smokers and several histologies. Each patient contributed resected tumor tissue and uninvolved lung tissue from the same patient, described as non-adjacent to the tumor. TCR sequencing was one of several integrated assays, alongside flow cytometry, multiplex immunofluorescence, RNA-seq, exome sequencing and proteomics, applied to the same patients. The overall ICON cohort was composed of around 150 surgical patients with localized non-small cell lung cancer whose tumors were resected. For a few dozen patients, immunoSEQ T-cell fraction was compared between paired tumor and uninvolved lung.

The germline V gene (reference sequence) provides CDR1 GTSNPN and CDR2 SVGIG. The CDR3 holds 14 amino acids from the cysteine to the phenylalanine. Just the 42-base CDR3 DNA is kept, in frame starting at base 1. A distance of 10 bases separates the germline ends of V and J, which lose 2 bases and 1 base respectively. The T-cell fraction in tumor and uninvolved lung tissue was provided by TCR sequencing with the immunoSEQ assay. The authors processed their data as follows. In the survival analysis, patients were divided into a high T-cell fraction group (upper tertile) and a low T-cell fraction group (lower two tertiles), and the two groups were compared using a log-rank test. A signed-rank test was used to check for differences in T-cell fraction between paired tumor and uninvolved lung. TCRdb holds this immuneACCESS table with in-frame rearrangements only. Some clones are missing; in checked studies, unresolved V genes explain under half, and the rest has no known cause. V and J calls and clone size are as listed in that table; D and trimming were resolved from the DNA. This sample lists approximately 9,900 clones; 70% to 75% were detected once. The biggest ten clones account for less than 25% of the sample.

Overall study outcomes, separate from this receptor: Consistent with immunofluorescence CD3 counts, TCRbeta sequencing supported greater T cell infiltration in tumors than in uninvolved lung tissue. Because assay coverage varied across patients depending on available tissue quantity, TCR sequencing was performed for only a subset of the cohort. Because different assays used different pieces of the same tissue, intratumor heterogeneity could not be separated from technical variation. Recurrence-free survival showed no association with tumor T-cell fraction measured by TCR sequencing (p = 0.61). TCR-derived T-cell fraction did not differ between the flow cytometry-defined immunotypes IM1 (good prognosis) and IM2 (poor prognosis).

Sequenced: lung tumor tissue. The TCR was taken from a human donor with non-small cell lung cancer. Recombination linked TRBV30 to TRBJ2-3; TRBD2 is a weak D gene call, 6 bases matching. The CDR3 amino acid sequence is: CAWSTVAGTDTQYF. The bases read TGTGCCTGGAGTACCGTAGCGGGCACAGATACGCAGTATTTT. The entire variable domain, with the stretches around the CDR3 drawn from the reference TRBV30 and TRBJ2-3 proteins, is SQTIHQWPATLVQPVGSPLSLECTVEGTSNPNLYWYRQAAGRGLQLLFYSVGIGQISSEVPQNLSASRPQDRQFILSSKKLLLSDSGFYLCAWSTVAGTDTQYFGPGTRLTVL.